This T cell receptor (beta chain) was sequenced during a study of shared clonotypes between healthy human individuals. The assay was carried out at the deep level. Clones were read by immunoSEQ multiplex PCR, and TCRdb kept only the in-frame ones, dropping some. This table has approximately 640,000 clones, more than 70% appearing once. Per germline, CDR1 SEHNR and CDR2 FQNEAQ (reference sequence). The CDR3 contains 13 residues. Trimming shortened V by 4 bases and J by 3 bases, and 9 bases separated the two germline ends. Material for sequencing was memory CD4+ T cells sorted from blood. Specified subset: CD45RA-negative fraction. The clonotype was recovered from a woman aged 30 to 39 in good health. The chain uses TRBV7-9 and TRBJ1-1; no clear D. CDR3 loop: CASSSQTDTEAFF. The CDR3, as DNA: TGTGCCAGCAGCTCCCAAACAGACACTGAAGCTTTCTTT.